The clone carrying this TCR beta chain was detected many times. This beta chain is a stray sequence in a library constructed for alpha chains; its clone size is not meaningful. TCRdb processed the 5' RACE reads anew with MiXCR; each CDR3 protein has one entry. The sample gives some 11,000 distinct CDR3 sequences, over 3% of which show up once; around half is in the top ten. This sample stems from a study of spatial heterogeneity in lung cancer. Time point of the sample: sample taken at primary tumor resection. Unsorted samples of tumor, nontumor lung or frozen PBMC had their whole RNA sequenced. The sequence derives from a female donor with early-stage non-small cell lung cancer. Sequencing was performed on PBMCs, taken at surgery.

The CDR3 sequence: CSAFRRGNYGYTF. In DNA, the CDR3 is TGCAGTGCGTTCAGACGAGGGAACTATGGCTACACCTTC. The rearrangement uses TRBV20-1 and TRBJ1-2; D unclear. Per the germline V gene, CDR1 is DFQATT and CDR2 is SNEGSKA (reference sequence). CDR3 length: 13 amino acids. The ends were cut back, 6 bases at V and 2 bases at J, with 13 bases in the middle.